This T cell receptor beta chain was sequenced in a study of T-cell memory formation after mild COVID-19. Each CDR3 protein is one row after TCRdb ran MiXCR on the 5' RACE reads. This table has 450,000 or so distinct CDR3 sequences, more than 20% appearing once. This clonotype was picked up a small number of times. The length of the CDR3 is 16 residues. Trimming took off 1 base at V and 2 bases at J, with 14 bases between the two ends. Germline V gene lookup returns CDR1 SEHNR and CDR2 FQNEAQ (reference sequence). Source material: PBMCs or a T cell subset sorted from them (not recorded which). This TCR was recovered from an adult woman who had mild COVID-19 (a few samples of this study predate the infection). Cell type and time point are not known. The V call is TRBV7-9, the J call TRBJ2-5, with TRBD2 as a possible D gene (6 bases). In DNA form, the CDR3 reads TGTGCCAGCAGCTTAGGGGTTGGAGGGGATCAAGAGACCCAGTACTTC. Amino acids: CASSLGVGGDQETQYF.